This T cell receptor (beta chain) was captured in a study of shared clonotypes between healthy human individuals. On the study more broadly: The plates for each donor numbered three CD4 naive, three CD4 memory, two CD8 naive and one CD8 memory.

The study's findings and limits: Clonotype sharing among donors was thought likely to change with sequencing depth. As a rule, naive subsets had a larger estimated richness than memory subsets. Naive CD4 clonotype sharing across several donors was about 5%.

As to this clone: The antigen is not known.

CDR3 length: 15 residues. V lost 4 bases and J lost 1; bases outside the gene matches: 4. Germline V CDR1 and CDR2: LNHDA, SQIVND (reference sequence). Using immunoSEQ multiplex PCR, the repertoire was profiled, and TCRdb retains in-frame clones only, with some absent. The sample records 2,100,000 or so clones, 90% to 97% being singletons. Specimen: naive CD4+ T cells sorted from blood. Subset denoted: CD45RA+ positively selected. This receptor was taken from a man between 18 and 29 years old in good health. This chain joins TRBV19 and TRBJ1-5; TRBD1 matches 7 bases. The CDR3 is CASSKTTGSNQPQHF. The CDR3 nucleotides are TGTGCCAGTAGTAAGACGACAGGGAGCAATCAGCCCCAGCATTTT.